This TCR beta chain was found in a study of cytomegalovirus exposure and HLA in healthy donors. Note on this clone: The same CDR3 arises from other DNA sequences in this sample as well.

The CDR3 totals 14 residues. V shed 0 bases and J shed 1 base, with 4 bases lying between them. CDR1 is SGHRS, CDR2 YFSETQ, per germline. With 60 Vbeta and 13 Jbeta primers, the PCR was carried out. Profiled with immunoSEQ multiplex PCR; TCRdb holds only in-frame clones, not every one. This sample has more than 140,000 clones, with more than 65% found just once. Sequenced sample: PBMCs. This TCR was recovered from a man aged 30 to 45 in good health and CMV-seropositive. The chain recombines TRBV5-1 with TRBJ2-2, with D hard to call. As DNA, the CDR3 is TGCGCCAGCAGCTTGGGAGGGAACACCGGGGAGCTGTTTTTT. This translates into CASSLGGNTGELFF.